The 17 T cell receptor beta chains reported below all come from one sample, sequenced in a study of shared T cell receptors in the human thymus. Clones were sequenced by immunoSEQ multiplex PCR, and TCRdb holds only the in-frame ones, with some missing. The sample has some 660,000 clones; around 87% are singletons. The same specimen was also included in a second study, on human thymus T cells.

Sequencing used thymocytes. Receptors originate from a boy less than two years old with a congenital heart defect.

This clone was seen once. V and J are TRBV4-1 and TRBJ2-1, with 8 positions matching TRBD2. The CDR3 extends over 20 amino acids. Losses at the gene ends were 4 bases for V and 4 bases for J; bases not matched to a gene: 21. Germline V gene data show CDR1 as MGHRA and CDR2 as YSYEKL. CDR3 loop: CASSLEVRTSSGDGYNEQFF. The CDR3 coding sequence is TGCGCCAGCAGCCTCGAGGTTCGGACTAGCTCCGGCGATGGGTACAATGAGCAGTTCTTC.

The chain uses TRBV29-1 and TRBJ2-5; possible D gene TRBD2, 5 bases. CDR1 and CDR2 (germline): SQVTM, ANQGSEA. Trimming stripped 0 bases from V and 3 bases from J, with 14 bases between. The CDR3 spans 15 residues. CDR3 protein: CSVEDRGPGKETQYF. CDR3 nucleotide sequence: TGCAGCGTTGAAGATCGGGGTCCGGGGAAAGAGACCCAGTACTTC.

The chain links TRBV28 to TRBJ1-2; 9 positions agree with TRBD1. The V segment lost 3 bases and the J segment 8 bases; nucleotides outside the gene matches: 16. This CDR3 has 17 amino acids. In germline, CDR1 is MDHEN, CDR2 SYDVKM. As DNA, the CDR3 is TGTGCCAGCAGTTTGATCGACAGGGGGATGGAAAAGGGAGGCTACACCTTC. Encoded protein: CASSLIDRGMEKGGYTF.

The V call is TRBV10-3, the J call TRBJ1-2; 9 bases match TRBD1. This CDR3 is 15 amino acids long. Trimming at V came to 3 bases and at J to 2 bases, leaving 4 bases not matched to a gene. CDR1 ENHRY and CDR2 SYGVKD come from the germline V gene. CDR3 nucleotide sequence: TGTGCCATCAGTGATTCGGACAGGGGCAACTATGGCTACACCTTC. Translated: CAISDSDRGNYGYTF.

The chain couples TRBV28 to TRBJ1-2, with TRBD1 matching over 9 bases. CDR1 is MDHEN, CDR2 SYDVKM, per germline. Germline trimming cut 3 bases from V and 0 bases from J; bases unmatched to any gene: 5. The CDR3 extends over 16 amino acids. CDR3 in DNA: TGTGCCAGCAGTTTGGACACAGGGGGCCCTAACTATGGCTACACCTTC. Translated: CASSLDTGGPNYGYTF.

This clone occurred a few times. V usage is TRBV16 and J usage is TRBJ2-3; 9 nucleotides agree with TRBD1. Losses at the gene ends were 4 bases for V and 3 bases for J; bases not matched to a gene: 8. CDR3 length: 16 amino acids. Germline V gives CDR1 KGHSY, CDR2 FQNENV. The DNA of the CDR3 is TGTGCCAGCAGCCTACTTGGACAGGGGATAACAGATACGCAGTATTTT. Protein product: CASSLLGQGITDTQYF.

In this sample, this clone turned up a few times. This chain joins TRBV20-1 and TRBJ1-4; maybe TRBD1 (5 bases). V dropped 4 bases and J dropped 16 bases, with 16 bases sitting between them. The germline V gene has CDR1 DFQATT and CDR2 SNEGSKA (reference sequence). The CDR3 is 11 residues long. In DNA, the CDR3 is TGCAGTGCTAAATGCAGGGAATTAGCGTTTTTT. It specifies CSAKCRELAFF.

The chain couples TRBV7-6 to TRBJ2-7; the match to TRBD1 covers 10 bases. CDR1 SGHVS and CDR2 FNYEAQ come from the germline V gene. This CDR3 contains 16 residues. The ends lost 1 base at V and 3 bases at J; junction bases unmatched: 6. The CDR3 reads CASSLGGQGRFYEQYF. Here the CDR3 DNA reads TGTGCCAGCAGCTTAGGGGGACAGGGGAGGTTCTACGAGCAGTACTTC.

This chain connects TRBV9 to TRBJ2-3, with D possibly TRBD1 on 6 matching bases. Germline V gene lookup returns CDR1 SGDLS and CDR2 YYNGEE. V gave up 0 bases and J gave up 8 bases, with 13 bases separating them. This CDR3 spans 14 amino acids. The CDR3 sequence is CASSVDPLGGTQYF. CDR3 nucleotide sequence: TGTGCCAGCAGCGTAGACCCCCTAGGGGGTACGCAGTATTTT.

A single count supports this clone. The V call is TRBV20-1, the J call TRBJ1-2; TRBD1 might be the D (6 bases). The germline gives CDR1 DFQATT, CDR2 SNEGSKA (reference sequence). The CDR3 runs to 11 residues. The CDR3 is CRAQDSYGYTF. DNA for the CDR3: TGCAGGGCACAGGACAGTTATGGCTACACCTTC.

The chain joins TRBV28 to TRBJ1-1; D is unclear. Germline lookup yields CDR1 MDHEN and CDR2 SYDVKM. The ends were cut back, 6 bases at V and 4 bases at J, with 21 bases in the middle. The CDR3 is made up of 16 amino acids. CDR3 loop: CASSSTPGRGRTEAFF. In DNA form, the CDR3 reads TGTGCCAGCAGCTCCACTCCCGGCCGGGGTCGCACTGAAGCTTTCTTT. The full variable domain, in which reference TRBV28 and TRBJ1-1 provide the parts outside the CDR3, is DVKVTQSSRYLVKRTGEKVFLECVQDMDHENMFWYRQDPGLGLRLIYFSYDVKMKEKGDIPEGYSVSREKKERFSLILESASTNQTSMYLCASSSTPGRGRTEAFFGQGTRLTVV.

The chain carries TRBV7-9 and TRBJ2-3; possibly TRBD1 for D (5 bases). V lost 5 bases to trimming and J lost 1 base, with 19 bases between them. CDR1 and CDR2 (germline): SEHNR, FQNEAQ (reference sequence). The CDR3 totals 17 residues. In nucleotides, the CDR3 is TGTGCCAGCAGCCCTCGGACAAGGAAAGGCTGCACAGATACGCAGTATTTT. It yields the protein CASSPRTRKGCTDTQYF.

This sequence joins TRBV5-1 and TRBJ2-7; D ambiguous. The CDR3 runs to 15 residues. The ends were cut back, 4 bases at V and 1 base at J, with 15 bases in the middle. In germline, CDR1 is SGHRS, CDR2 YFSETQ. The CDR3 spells CASSTGSPTSYEQYF. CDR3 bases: TGCGCCAGCAGCACCGGGTCCCCAACTTCCTACGAGCAGTACTTC. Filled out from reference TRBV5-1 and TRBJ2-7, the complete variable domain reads KAGVTQTPRYLIKTRGQQVTLSCSPISGHRSVSWYQQTPGQGLQFLFEYFSETQRNKGNFPGRFSGRQFSNSRSEMNVSTLELGDSALYLCASSTGSPTSYEQYFGPGTRLTVT.

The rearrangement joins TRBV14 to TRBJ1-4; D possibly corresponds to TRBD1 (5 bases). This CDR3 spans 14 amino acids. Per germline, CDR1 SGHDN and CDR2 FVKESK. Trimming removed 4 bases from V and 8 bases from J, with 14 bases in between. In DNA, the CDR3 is TGTGCCAGCAGCCTCATGGGGGGAAAGGAAAAACTGTTTTTT. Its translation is CASSLMGGKEKLFF.

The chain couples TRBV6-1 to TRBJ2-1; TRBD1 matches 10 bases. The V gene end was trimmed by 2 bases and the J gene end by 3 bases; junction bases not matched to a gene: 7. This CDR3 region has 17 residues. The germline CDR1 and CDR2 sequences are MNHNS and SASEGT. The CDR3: CASSEIVWTGGYNEQFF. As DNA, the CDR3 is TGTGCCAGCAGTGAAATAGTTTGGACAGGGGGCTACAATGAGCAGTTCTTC.

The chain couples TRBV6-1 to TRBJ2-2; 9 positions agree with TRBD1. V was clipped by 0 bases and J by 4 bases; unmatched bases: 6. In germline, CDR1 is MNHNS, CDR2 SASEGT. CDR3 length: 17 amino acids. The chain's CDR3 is CASSEAHRGLGTGELFF. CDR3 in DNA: TGTGCCAGCAGTGAAGCGCACAGGGGGCTGGGCACCGGGGAGCTGTTTTTT.

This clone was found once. The CDR3 loop is CASNTPCYEQYF. Here the CDR3 DNA reads TGTGCCAGCAACACCCCTTGCTACGAGCAGTACTTC. The V and J genes are TRBV2 and TRBJ2-7; D unresolved. The V and J ends lost 7 bases and 3 bases respectively, with 10 bases between them. CDR1 is SNHLY, CDR2 FYNNEI, per germline. The CDR3 covers 12 residues.